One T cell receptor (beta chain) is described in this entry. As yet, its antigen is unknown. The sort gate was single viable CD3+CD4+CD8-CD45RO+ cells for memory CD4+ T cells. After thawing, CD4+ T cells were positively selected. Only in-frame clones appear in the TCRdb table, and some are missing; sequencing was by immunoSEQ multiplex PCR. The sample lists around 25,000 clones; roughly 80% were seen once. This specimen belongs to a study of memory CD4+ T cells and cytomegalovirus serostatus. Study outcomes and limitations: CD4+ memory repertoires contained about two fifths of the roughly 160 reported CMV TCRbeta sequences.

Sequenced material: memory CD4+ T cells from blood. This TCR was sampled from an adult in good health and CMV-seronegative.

CDR3 sequence reads: CASSSPGQTGNTIYF. In DNA form, the CDR3 reads TGTGCCAGCAGTTCCCCGGGACAGACAGGAAACACCATATATTTT. V and J are TRBV28 and TRBJ1-3; 7 bases line up with TRBD1. Per the germline V gene, CDR1 is MDHEN and CDR2 is SYDVKM. J gave up 4 bases and V 4 bases, and 7 bases lay outside the gene matches. The CDR3 totals 15 residues.